The 4 T cell receptor beta chains below come from one sample, sequenced in a study of regulatory T cells in long-lasting Graves disease. Time point here: newly diagnosed GD, antithyroid drugs for less than 3 months. RNA isolated from PBMCs was used to make the TCR library. Libraries of TCR beta came from iRepertoire HTBI primers plus Arm-PCR of CDR3 regions. TCRdb re-analysed the multiplex PCR reads in MiXCR, keeping a single row per CDR3 protein. The table includes roughly 610,000 distinct CDR3 sequences, approximately 15% detected once. These data also formed part of another study, on T cells in Graves' hyperthyroidism and ophthalmopathy.

The sample here was peripheral blood mononuclear cells (PBMCs), taken at new diagnosis, from a patient treated with antithyroid drugs. The receptors stem from a woman aged 30 to 39 with Graves disease.

This clonotype was counted many times. The chain has TRBV2 and TRBJ1-2, with D possibly TRBD1 on 6 matching bases. Germline loops: CDR1 SNHLY, CDR2 FYNNEI. This CDR3 region has 16 residues. V lost 3 bases, J lost 3 bases, and 17 bases lay in between. As DNA, the CDR3 is TGTGCCAGCAGTGATCCGGCAGGGGAGAGGGACTATGGCTACACCTTC. Residues: CASSDPAGERDYGYTF. The full variable domain, rest sourced from reference TRBV2 and TRBJ1-2, is EPEVTQTPSHQVTQMGQEVILRCVPISNHLYFYWYRQILGQKVEFLVSFYNNEISEKSEIFDDQFSVERPDGSNFTLKIRSTKLEDSAMYFCASSDPAGERDYGYTFGSGTRLTVV.

With respect to this clonotype: A far larger clone lies a single base away; this is likely a read error. The chain is built from TRBV27 and TRBJ1-5; a weak D match, TRBD1 (5 bases). CDR3 length equals 15 residues. Germline V gives CDR1 MNHEY, CDR2 SMNVEV (reference sequence). CDR3 amino acids: CASSERPPQGQLQHF. The CDR3 nucleotides read TGTGCCAGCAGTGAGAGGCCACCTCAGGGTCAGCTCCAGCATTTT.

The sample holds many counts of this clonotype. This chain uses TRBV28 with TRBJ1-1; D possibly corresponds to TRBD1 (6 bases). The CDR3 length is 16 residues. The V end was cut by 5 bases, the J end by 3 bases, with 19 bases between. The germline V gene encodes CDR1 MDHEN and CDR2 SYDVKM. The CDR3 region is CASSPGGLGADTEAFF. The CDR3 DNA reads as TGTGCCAGCAGTCCCGGGGGCCTCGGAGCGGACACTGAAGCTTTCTTT.

In the case of this clonotype: Given a much more abundant clone one base away, this may be a read error. This sequence joins TRBV6-1 and TRBJ2-7, with a possible D match to TRBD2 (5 bases). Germline CDR1 is MNHNS and CDR2 is SASEGT. The CDR3 sequence is 15 residues long. The CDR3 DNA reads TGTGCCAGCAGTGACTCGGTTGGGAGCTCCTACAAGCAGTACTTC. Protein product: CASSDSVGSSYKQYF.